The 5 T cell receptor beta chains in this list originate from one sample, sequenced in a study of neurological immune-mediated disorders. MiXCR, applied by TCRdb to the 5' RACE reads, yields one record per CDR3 protein. The sample lists about 39,000 distinct CDR3 sequences; 7% to 8.5% were seen once. Sequenced sample: CD4+ T cells from blood. These receptors were collected from a man aged 45-60 years in good health.

The table lists this clonotype with many counts. This chain uses TRBV7-2 with TRBJ2-7, with 7 bases matching TRBD2. The ends lost 4 bases at V and 9 bases at J; junction bases unmatched: 21. The CDR3 is 17 residues long. CDR1 is SGHTA, CDR2 FQGNSA, per germline. The DNA for the CDR3 is TGTGCCAGCAGCTCTGGACGATTGAGCGGGGCTTTGGACGGGCAGTACTTC. Its translation: CASSSGRLSGALDGQYF.

This clonotype was seen ten or more times. The chain's CDR3 is CASSQAPKTGTHNNEQFF. CDR3 DNA sequence: TGTGCCAGCAGCCAAGCCCCAAAGACCGGGACACATAACAATGAGCAGTTCTTC. This rearrangement joins TRBV3-1 to TRBJ2-1; D might be TRBD1 (6 bases). Germline CDR1 reads LGHDT; CDR2 reads YNNKEL (reference sequence). V was pared by 1 base and J by 5 bases, with 21 bases between. The CDR3 length is 18 residues.

The sample holds many counts of this clonotype. The chain has TRBV12-3 or TRBV12-4 and TRBJ2-2; D unresolved. The CDR3 runs 13 residues. Deletions cut 6 bases from V and 0 bases from J, with 5 bases between. The CDR3 DNA reads as TGTGCCAGCAGACCGCCGAACACCGGGGAGCTGTTTTTT. As protein: CASRPPNTGELFF.

There are many counts of this clonotype. The V and J genes are TRBV20-1 and TRBJ1-1, with 10 bases that match TRBD1. V lost 6 bases and J lost 0; bases outside the gene matches: 10. The CDR3 is 16 amino acids. Germline CDR1 is DFQATT and CDR2 is SNEGSKA (reference sequence). The CDR3 is CSAKTGGRGVNTEAFF. The CDR3 nucleotides read TGCAGTGCCAAGACAGGGGGCCGAGGAGTGAACACTGAAGCTTTCTTT.

The CDR3 bases are TGCAGTGCTAGAAAGGGACAGACACAGGGTACGCAGTATTTT. It translates to CSARKGQTQGTQYF. The V gene is TRBV20-1, the J gene TRBJ2-3; 7 bases map to TRBD1. In germline, CDR1 is DFQATT, CDR2 SNEGSKA (reference sequence). The CDR3 spans 14 residues. Unmatched junction bases numbered 10, after V lost 2 bases and J lost 8 bases.